The rows below give T cell receptor beta chains drawn from one sample of a study of CD8 T cells in Susac syndrome. One entry per CDR3 protein, called by TCRdb with MiXCR from the immunoSEQ multiplex PCR reads. Among about 130,000 distinct CDR3 sequences, over 85% were seen once, and the ten largest hold over 0.065%. The source material was CD4+ T cells from PBMCs. These receptors were collected from a human donor in good health. Both conserved end residues are trimmed from each CDR3. The order of the fields is J gene, V gene, CDR3 protein.

J gene: TRBJ1-2
V gene: TRBV5-1
CDR3 protein: ASSAGTGNFYGYT

J gene: TRBJ2-7
V gene: TRBV6-5
CDR3 protein: ASSPGGTYEQY

J gene: TRBJ2-7
V gene: TRBV5-1
CDR3 protein: ASSSTGGGPYEQY

J gene: TRBJ2-5
V gene: TRBV5-1
CDR3 protein: ASSLDPGQLNTQY

J gene: TRBJ2-2
V gene: TRBV7-2
CDR3 protein: ASSLREYTGELF

J gene: TRBJ1-2
V gene: TRBV20-1
CDR3 protein: SARLRGGYT

J gene: TRBJ2-2
V gene: TRBV5-1
CDR3 protein: ASSLGQTNTGELF

J gene: TRBJ1-2
V gene: TRBV29-1
CDR3 protein: SVQRQGLTNYGYT

J gene: TRBJ2-7
V gene: TRBV5-1
CDR3 protein: ASTPTGEVYEQY

J gene: TRBJ2-1
V gene: TRBV29-1
CDR3 protein: SARRAGNEQF

J gene: TRBJ1-1
V gene: TRBV25-1
CDR3 protein: ASSAPGMNTEAF

J gene: TRBJ2-7
V gene: TRBV7-9
CDR3 protein: ASSLGSPGEQY

J gene: TRBJ1-1
V gene: TRBV27
CDR3 protein: ASSSPGQNTEAF

J gene: TRBJ1-1
V gene: TRBV6-2/TRBV6-3
CDR3 protein: ASSYRGSGLEAF

J gene: TRBJ2-2
V gene: TRBV7-2
CDR3 protein: ASSWSGVNTGELF

J gene: TRBJ1-5
V gene: TRBV6-1
CDR3 protein: ASSEGGTRNQPQH